This T cell receptor (beta chain) was sequenced in a study of monozygotic twins with inflammatory bowel disease. TCRdb reprocessed the 5' RACE reads; each CDR3 protein has one entry and no DNA is given. The specimen's table records 350,000 to 500,000 distinct CDR3 sequences. Germline V gene sequence: CDR1 SGHDT, CDR2 YYEEEE. The CDR3 runs to 14 residues. This sequence was found in a human donor with ulcerative colitis or Crohn's disease, or a healthy co-twin of an affected twin (not recorded which). The sequenced sample consisted of blood. The gene calls are TRBV5-6 and TRBJ1-4. The chain's CDR3 is CASSLAPEHEKLFF.